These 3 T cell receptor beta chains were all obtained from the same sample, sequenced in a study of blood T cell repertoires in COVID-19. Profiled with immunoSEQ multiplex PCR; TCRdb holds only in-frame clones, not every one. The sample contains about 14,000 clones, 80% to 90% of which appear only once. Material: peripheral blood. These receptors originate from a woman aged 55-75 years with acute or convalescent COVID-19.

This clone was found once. CDR3 protein: CASRRGQVAYNEQFF. CDR3 DNA: TGCGCCAGCAGGAGGGGACAGGTAGCCTACAATGAGCAGTTCTTC. The rearrangement uses TRBV10-2 and TRBJ2-1; 8 positions match TRBD1. V gave up 6 bases and J gave up 2 bases; unmatched junction bases: 6. CDR1 and CDR2 from the germline V gene are WSHSY and SAAADI. The CDR3 extends over 15 amino acids.

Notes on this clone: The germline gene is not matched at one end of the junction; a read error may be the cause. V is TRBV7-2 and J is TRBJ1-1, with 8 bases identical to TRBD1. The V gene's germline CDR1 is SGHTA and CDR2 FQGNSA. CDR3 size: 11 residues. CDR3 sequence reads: CASSLGDRPVF. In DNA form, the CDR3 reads TGTGCCAGCAGCTTAGGGGACAGGCCGGTCTTT.

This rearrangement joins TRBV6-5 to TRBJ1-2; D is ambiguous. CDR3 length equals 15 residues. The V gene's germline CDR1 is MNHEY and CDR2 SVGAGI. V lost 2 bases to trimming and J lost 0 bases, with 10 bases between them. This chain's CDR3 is CASSYKYLANYGYTF. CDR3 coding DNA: TGTGCCAGCAGTTACAAGTATCTAGCTAACTATGGCTACACCTTC.